This T cell receptor (beta chain) derives from a study of tumor-infiltrating lymphocytes in glioblastoma multiforme (dated by TCRdb to between 2016 and 2019). Background for the entire study: Whether intratumoral genomic heterogeneity fosters TIL diversity was tested through joint investigation of somatic mutations, TIL diversity and immune response activity. The study at large found these results: Clone frequencies may be distorted by RNA-based TCR sequencing because unequal numbers of TCR transcripts are carried by T cells. T cells were not sorted into functional subsets, and such sorting was noted by the authors as a future improvement. Only one glioblastoma patient was included in the TCR and somatic mutation analysis, limiting generalizability.

A modified ARM-PCR protocol with multiple V-beta primers and a C-beta primer was used to build TCRB libraries from RNA via three nested multiplex PCR rounds. TCRB-specific cDNA was synthesized from 0.45 to 0.5 ug total RNA with ProtoScript II Reverse Transcriptase and a C-beta primer. For the TCRB libraries, no unique molecular identifiers were described. In the third PCR, barcodes and adapters were added over 25 cycles using Deep VentR (exo-) polymerase, and bands of 250-500 bp were then gel purified. An Illumina HiSeq 2500 generating 250 bp paired-end reads was used to sequence the TCRB libraries. In the original analysis: The reads were cleaned with Trimmomatic, merged with FLASH and assigned V, D and J segments with MiGEC before being analyzed in VDJtools. VDJtools was used to calculate the Shannon-Wiener diversity index, which quantified repertoire diversity. The public reads were quality trimmed at Q25 with fastp and then assembled into clones with MiXCR by TCRdb, keeping productive beta chains. All rows with the same CDR3 protein become a single entry with the most common DNA and genes. The V and J calls and clone size come from TCRdb's table, not from the authors' own analysis. For this sample there are around 10,000 distinct CDR3 sequences; roughly 71% appear just once. In total, the top ten clones hold almost 40% of the sample.

The AllPrep DNA/RNA mini kit was used to purify genomic DNA and total RNA at the same time from each of the approximately nine tumor samples. OD 260/280 ratios above 1.9 and RNA integrity numbers above 6.5 were observed for all RNA. CDR1 and CDR2 are drawn from the germline V gene: SGHAT, FQNNGV. Including the terminal cysteine and phenylalanine, the CDR3 comprises 15 residues. The read is trimmed to its CDR3 DNA, 45 bases read in frame from base 1. Comments on this clonotype: This clone's antigen is unknown. One junction end disagrees with the germline gene, perhaps due to a read error.

The sequencing sample was made of brain tumor tissue. The chain is encoded by TRBV11-2 joined to TRBJ1-2; the central 7 bases match TRBD1. The source is a male donor with glioblastoma. The base sequence is TGTGCCAGCAGCCAGCCGACAGGGATTCACTATGGCTACACCTTT. Its protein product is CASSQPTGIHYGYTF.